These T cell receptor beta chains were read from a single sample in a study of cytomegalovirus exposure and HLA in healthy donors. TCRdb's table, derived via immunoSEQ multiplex PCR, lists solely in-frame clones and lacks some. This table holds 130,000 or so clones. The sample consisted of PBMCs. All receptors derive from a woman aged 40-49 years in good health and CMV-seropositive. Both conserved end residues are part of each CDR3. The D gene is left open where the match is weak.

CDR3: CASSQESSRANTEAFF
DNA: TGTGCCAGCAGCCAAGAGAGCTCGCGGGCGAACACTGAAGCTTTCTTT
J: TRBJ1-1
D: .
V: TRBV14

CDR3: CASSESASGRGYEQYF
DNA: TGTGCCAGCAGCGAATCCGCTAGCGGGAGGGGCTACGAGCAGTACTTC
J: TRBJ2-7
D: TRBD2
V: TRBV7-2

CDR3: CASSPLAGSSGANVLTF
DNA: TGTGCCAGCTCACCCTTAGCGGGTAGCTCTGGGGCCAACGTCCTGACTTTC
J: TRBJ2-6
D: TRBD2
V: TRBV18

CDR3: CASSEALAGPGELFF
DNA: TGTGCCAGCAGTGAAGCCCTAGCGGGGCCCGGGGAGCTGTTTTTT
J: TRBJ2-2
D: TRBD2
V: TRBV25-1

CDR3: CASSLGGYGSYEQYF
DNA: TGTGCCAGCAGTTTAGGAGGTTACGGCTCCTACGAGCAGTACTTC
J: TRBJ2-7
D: .
V: TRBV27

CDR3: CASSYSGTGNEKLFF
DNA: TGCGCCAGCAGCTACTCCGGGACAGGGAATGAAAAACTGTTTTTT
J: TRBJ1-4
D: TRBD1
V: TRBV5-1

CDR3: CASREGTSGNTDTQYF
DNA: TGTGCCAGCAGGGAGGGGACTAGCGGTAACACAGATACGCAGTATTTT
J: TRBJ2-3
D: TRBD2
V: TRBV7-9

CDR3: CASSLWDFEAFF
DNA: TGTGCCAGCAGTCTTTGGGACTTTGAAGCTTTCTTT
J: TRBJ1-1
D: .
V: TRBV28

CDR3: CASSLRLPGLVYF
DNA: TGTGCCAGCAGTTTACGACTCCCGGGACTGGTTTACTTC
J: TRBJ2-7
D: .
V: TRBV28

CDR3: CAISESTGGGNEKLFF
DNA: TGTGCCATCAGTGAGTCGACAGGGGGCGGAAATGAAAAACTGTTTTTT
J: TRBJ1-4
D: TRBD1
V: TRBV10-3

CDR3: CASSLGTGGGGTDTQYF
DNA: TGTGCCAGCAGCTTAGGGACAGGGGGCGGAGGCACAGATACGCAGTATTTT
J: TRBJ2-3
D: TRBD1
V: TRBV7-2

CDR3: CASSSIPGFDEQYF
DNA: TGTGCCAGCAGCTCAATTCCAGGTTTCGACGAGCAGTACTTC
J: TRBJ2-7
D: .
V: TRBV11-2

CDR3: CASSFGTSQYF
DNA: TGTGCCAGCAGCTTCGGGACTAGCCAGTATTTT
J: TRBJ2-3
D: TRBD2
V: TRBV5-4

CDR3: CASSLFKQGGGELFF
DNA: TGTGCCAGCAGTTTATTTAAGCAGGGTGGCGGGGAGCTGTTTTTT
J: TRBJ2-2
D: .
V: TRBV28

CDR3: CASSQDGSGLNEKLFF
DNA: TGTGCCAGCAGCCAAGATGGGAGCGGGCTTAATGAAAAACTGTTTTTT
J: TRBJ1-4
D: .
V: TRBV4-2

CDR3: CASGSSGLQETQYF
DNA: TGTGCTAGTGGTTCAAGCGGTTTACAAGAGACCCAGTACTTC
J: TRBJ2-5
D: .
V: TRBV12-5

CDR3: CASSPPGQPQHF
DNA: TGTGCCAGCAGCCCACCTGGCCAGCCCCAGCATTTT
J: TRBJ1-5
D: .
V: TRBV27

CDR3: CASSPHNYEQYF
DNA: TGTGCCAGCTCACCACACAACTACGAGCAGTACTTC
J: TRBJ2-7
D: .
V: TRBV18

CDR3: CASSLDDASGTGELFF
DNA: TGTGCCAGCAGCTTGGATGACGCCTCGGGAACCGGGGAGCTGTTTTTT
J: TRBJ2-2
D: .
V: TRBV5-6

CDR3: CASSSTSGTSDEQFF
DNA: TGTGCCAGCAGCTCCACTAGCGGGACTAGCGATGAGCAGTTCTTC
J: TRBJ2-1
D: TRBD2
V: TRBV7-2

CDR3: CASSSDYEQYF
DNA: TGTGCCAGCAGCTCAGACTACGAGCAGTACTTC
J: TRBJ2-7
D: .
V: TRBV5-6

CDR3: CASSPNRGPFYGYTF
DNA: TGTGCCAGCAGCCCAAACAGGGGGCCCTTCTATGGCTACACCTTC
J: TRBJ1-2
D: TRBD1
V: TRBV7-9

CDR3: CASSVAPNSDTGELFF
DNA: TGTGCCAGCAGCGTAGCTCCCAATAGCGACACCGGGGAGCTGTTTTTT
J: TRBJ2-2
D: .
V: TRBV9

CDR3: CASGGQRNQPQHF
DNA: TGTGCCAGCGGGGGACAGAGAAATCAGCCCCAGCATTTT
J: TRBJ1-5
D: TRBD1
V: TRBV6-1

CDR3: CASSDSASGANTGELFF
DNA: TGTGCCAGCAGTGACTCGGCTAGCGGGGCTAACACCGGGGAGCTGTTTTTT
J: TRBJ2-2
D: TRBD2
V: TRBV6-4

CDR3: CASSLGGGNTDTQYF
DNA: TGTGCCAGCAGCTTAGGTGGCGGGAACACAGATACGCAGTATTTT
J: TRBJ2-3
D: .
V: TRBV7-9

CDR3: CASSPETGWGGYTF
DNA: TGTGCCAGCAGCCCGGAGACAGGGTGGGGGGGCTACACCTTC
J: TRBJ1-2
D: TRBD1
V: TRBV5-6

CDR3: CASSVQGNQPQHF
DNA: TGTGCCAGCAGTGTACAGGGCAATCAGCCCCAGCATTTT
J: TRBJ1-5
D: .
V: TRBV6-1

CDR3: CASSLSQAYEQYF
DNA: TGTGCCAGCAGCTTGAGTCAGGCTTACGAGCAGTACTTC
J: TRBJ2-7
D: .
V: TRBV5-6

CDR3: CSALGNAGGQETQYF
DNA: TGCAGCGCCCTTGGGAACGCGGGGGGCCAAGAGACCCAGTACTTC
J: TRBJ2-5
D: TRBD2
V: TRBV29-1

CDR3: CASQQSGGEYEQYF
DNA: TGTGCCAGCCAGCAGAGTGGGGGGGAGTACGAGCAGTACTTC
J: TRBJ2-7
D: TRBD2
V: TRBV28

CDR3: CASVGQGGTEQYF
DNA: TGCGCCAGCGTTGGACAGGGGGGGACCGAGCAGTACTTC
J: TRBJ2-7
D: TRBD1
V: TRBV5-1

CDR3: CASSVLAGGSDTQYF
DNA: TGTGCCAGCAGTGTACTAGCGGGAGGGTCAGATACGCAGTATTTT
J: TRBJ2-3
D: TRBD2
V: TRBV6-4

CDR3: CASSLGGVSYNEQFF
DNA: TGTGCCAGCAGCTTGGGGGGGGTATCCTACAATGAGCAGTTCTTC
J: TRBJ2-1
D: .
V: TRBV5-5

CDR3: CSVGQGGMNTEAFF
DNA: TGCAGCGTGGGACAGGGGGGGATGAACACTGAAGCTTTCTTT
J: TRBJ1-1
D: TRBD1
V: TRBV29-1

CDR3: CASSPRSGMYEQYF
DNA: TGTGCCAGCAGCCCCAGGTCGGGGATGTACGAGCAGTACTTC
J: TRBJ2-7
D: .
V: TRBV7-9

CDR3: CATSRARRGMGTDTQYF
DNA: TGTGCCACCAGCAGAGCCCGCAGGGGAATGGGCACAGATACGCAGTATTTT
J: TRBJ2-3
D: .
V: TRBV15

CDR3: CASSSARESYEQYF
DNA: TGTGCCAGCAGCTCGGCGCGGGAAAGCTACGAGCAGTACTTC
J: TRBJ2-7
D: .
V: TRBV5-6

CDR3: CASSQVLAASTDTQYF
DNA: TGCGCCAGCAGCCAAGTTCTAGCGGCTAGCACAGATACGCAGTATTTT
J: TRBJ2-3
D: TRBD2
V: TRBV5-1

CDR3: CASSLDGDSHEQYF
DNA: TGTGCCAGCAGTTTAGATGGGGACAGCCACGAGCAGTACTTC
J: TRBJ2-7
D: TRBD1
V: TRBV27

CDR3: CSVEDSGLAGGGFNFDEQFF
DNA: TGCAGCGTTGAAGATAGTGGACTAGCGGGAGGGGGTTTCAATTTCGATGAGCAGTTCTTC
J: TRBJ2-1
D: TRBD2
V: TRBV29-1

CDR3: CASSVAQGLGEQYF
DNA: TGTGCCAGCAGCGTAGCCCAGGGGCTAGGCGAGCAGTACTTC
J: TRBJ2-7
D: .
V: TRBV9

CDR3: CASSYSRDKNYGYTF
DNA: TGTGCCAGCAGTTACTCCCGGGACAAAAACTATGGCTACACCTTC
J: TRBJ1-2
D: .
V: TRBV6-5

CDR3: CASSLAVTGGAYEQYF
DNA: TGTGCCAGCAGTTTAGCAGTGACAGGGGGTGCCTACGAGCAGTACTTC
J: TRBJ2-7
D: TRBD1
V: TRBV27

CDR3: CAWRQEKTQYF
DNA: TGTGCCTGGAGACAGGAAAAGACCCAGTACTTC
J: TRBJ2-5
D: .
V: TRBV30

CDR3: CAWSLYGEQYF
DNA: TGTGCCTGGAGCCTGTACGGCGAGCAGTACTTC
J: TRBJ2-7
D: .
V: TRBV30